This entry describes one T cell receptor (beta chain). No cognate antigen has been identified for it. Within one base of it there is no much larger clone, and no base qualities were kept. The sample belongs to a study of yellow fever vaccine responses in identical twins (dated by TCRdb to between 2018 and 2020). For the study in its entirety: The study precisely tracked vaccine-responding T cell clones in identical twins. Beyond this particular receptor, the publication reports: According to the authors, in identical twins the way T cells responded to vaccination appeared partly convergent and partly personalized.

Libraries came from RT-PCR. The run used an Illumina HiSeq 2500. TCRdb took the public reads, trimmed them with fastp at Q25, ran MiXCR for clone calling and kept in-frame beta chains. Under each unique CDR3 protein, matching rows form one entry showing the most common genes and DNA. The sample data list about 600 distinct CDR3 sequences, and 75% to 80% of these were observed just once. Around 15% of the sample rests with the top ten. This clonotype was obtained from a female donor who received the yellow fever vaccine. This material consisted of T cells from blood (PBMCs), unsorted or a sorted subset (not recorded which), taken before or after yellow fever vaccination (not recorded which).

Here the CDR3 is given as CDKRVGRHYGYTF. The DNA sequence is given as TGCGACAAACGGGTCGGACGGCACTATGGCTACACCTTC. The V and J segments used are TRBV10-1 and TRBJ1-2, with no reliable assignment of the D segment. Sequences WNHNN (CDR1) and SYGVQD (CDR2) are obtained from the germline V gene (reference sequence). Including the terminal cysteine and phenylalanine, the CDR3 comprises 13 residues. The kept DNA is CDR3 alone, 39 bases in frame from the first base.